This TCR beta chain originates from a study of T cell responses to AZD1222 COVID-19 vaccine (dated by TCRdb to about 2021). General notes on the study: AZD1222 recipients whose second dose came at about 4 weeks and those whose second dose came at about 12 weeks were combined into one group, since spike-specific TCR depth and breadth did not differ between the two schedules. TCR sequencing covered over 230 trial participants: 207 given two doses of AZD1222 and 26 given two doses of MenACWY control vaccine. Trial participants were enrolled into age subgroups of 18-55, 56-69 and 70-plus years, which contained 148, 28 and 57 TCR-sequenced participants, respectively. Findings and caveats that apply to the study as a whole: No day 14 peak-response samples were available, so repertoires were characterized only after the peak T cell response. Only six AZD1222 recipients were SARS-CoV-2 seropositive at baseline, limiting conclusions about previously exposed vaccinees. Nearly half of unique spike-specific TCRs reportedly recognized epitopes outside regions mutated in the B.1.351 and B.1.1.7 variants. After two AZD1222 doses, both the breadth and the depth of spike-specific TCRs were significantly higher than at day 0 and than in MenACWY recipients. Participants were mostly white British, with more females than males. The authors suggested clonal diversity may have been underestimated. In the small 56-69-year group, the increase in depth fell short of significance, most likely because of low power. Vaccine-associated CD4 TCRs spanned the whole spike protein, with dominant responses in regions 160-218 and 743-854.

Sample time point, as interpreted from the label and publication: baseline before first vaccination. Samples from vaccinated people were obtained from the UK trials COV001 and COV002, which included a single-blind randomized controlled phase 2/3 trial of AZD1222 (ChAdOx1 nCoV-19) in healthy adults. For TCRbeta chain sequencing, PBMC samples were collected from trial participants at day 0 and at day 28 after the second dose. As regards this clone: Its antigen remains undetermined. Base quality data are lacking; no much larger clone is found one base away.

The CDR3 regions of human TCRbeta chains were analyzed by immunosequencing. On the authors' methods: TCRs in the repertoires were compared against a reference library of SARS-CoV-2-specific TCRs that had been generated with the MIRA antigen-specificity platform. Breadth meant the fraction of unique TCRs that were SARS-CoV-2-associated, whereas depth meant the fraction of total T cells that were SARS-CoV-2-associated. Using the MIRA data, each spike-specific TCR was assigned both to the spike region to which the TCR was reactive and to a CD4 or CD8 class. Log10-transformed breadth and depth values were compared by one-way ANOVA with Sidak's multiple comparisons tests. What TCRdb holds here is the immuneACCESS table cut down to in-frame rearrangements. Part of the clones is not present; checked against another copy, under half of the missing clones reflect an unresolved V gene, and the others are unexplained. Clonal size and the V and J genes are those of that table, whereas D and trimming came from the DNA. A total of around 110,000 clones appear in this sample, roughly 80% of them only once. Around 9.9% of the sample is held by the ten biggest clonotypes.

The TCR comes from an adult in good health. The specimen comprised peripheral blood, sampled on day 0 of AZD1222 vaccination.

The CDR3 in this case is CASRDSSTDTQYF. The nucleotide sequence reads TGTGCCAGTCGGGACTCCAGCACAGATACGCAGTATTTT. The sequence joins TRBV27 to TRBJ2-3; possibly the D gene is TRBD2, per 6 matching bases. CDR1 and CDR2, looked up from the germline V gene (reference sequence), are MNHEY and SMNVEV. Counted from cysteine to phenylalanine, this CDR3 has 13 amino acids. The CDR3 DNA has 39 bases and is translated from base 1. V and J are truncated by 9 bases and 0 bases respectively, leaving an intervening sequence of 10 bases.